Each of the 17 T cell receptor beta chains below was sequenced from the same sample in a study of technical replicates of blood from several donors. The assay was immunoSEQ multiplex PCR, and TCRdb's table has in-frame clones only and misses some. The table has 60,000 to 85,000 clones, around 97% seen once. What was sequenced was T cells isolated from PBMCs. The receptor source for this set is a human donor in good health.

The CDR3 spells CASSPVRQGETEAFF. The CDR3 nucleotides are TGTGCCAGCAGCCCAGTTCGACAGGGAGAAACTGAAGCTTTCTTT. V is TRBV7-6 and J is TRBJ1-1; 7 nucleotides line up with TRBD1. Unmatched junction bases numbered 11, after V lost 5 bases and J lost 5 bases. The CDR3 spans 15 residues. The V gene's germline CDR1 is SGHVS and CDR2 FNYEAQ.

This clone was seen a single time. The chain is built from TRBV19 and TRBJ1-4; a weak D match, TRBD1 (5 bases). Germline V gives CDR1 LNHDA, CDR2 SQIVND (reference sequence). The CDR3 is 14 residues long. V lost 7 bases and J 3 bases, leaving 12 bases between the germline ends. CDR3 protein: CASTEWGANEKLFF. DNA for the CDR3: TGTGCCAGTACCGAGTGGGGGGCTAATGAAAAACTGTTTTTT.

The chain carries TRBV29-1 and TRBJ1-2; 7 bases are a match to TRBD1. After removal of 7 bases from V and 4 bases from J, the junction contained 9 bases not matched to a gene. The CDR3 extends over 13 amino acids. Per germline, CDR1 SQVTM and CDR2 ANQGSEA. Here the CDR3 reads CSASPRDSYGYTF. The DNA of the CDR3 is TGCAGCGCGAGCCCCCGGGACAGCTATGGCTACACCTTC.

This rearrangement joins TRBV7-2 to TRBJ2-7; 9 bases match TRBD1. The V gene end was trimmed by 4 bases and the J gene end by 4 bases; junction bases not matched to a gene: 8. Germline-derived CDR1 and CDR2 are SGHTA and FQGNSA. The length of the CDR3 is 15 residues. The CDR3 spells CASSYSGTGRYEQYF. CDR3 DNA: TGTGCCAGCAGCTACTCCGGGACAGGGAGGTACGAGCAGTACTTC.

The rearrangement uses TRBV11-3 and TRBJ1-1; no definite D call. Germline CDR1 and CDR2: SGHNT and YENEEA. The CDR3 is made up of 13 amino acids. The V end lost 5 bases, the J end lost 7 bases, and 14 bases lay between the germline ends. The CDR3 nucleotides read TGTGCCAGCAGCCCCACACGTTGGAGTGAAGCTTTCTTT. This translates into CASSPTRWSEAFF.

This clone appeared a single time. The V gene is TRBV7-9, the J gene TRBJ1-1; D remains ambiguous. CDR3 length: 11 amino acids. V was clipped by 1 base and J by 10 bases, with 7 bases between them. Germline V gene data show CDR1 as SEHNR and CDR2 as FQNEAQ (reference sequence). The CDR3 DNA follows: TGTGCCAGCAGCTTAGATGTCAGAGCTTTCTTT. Translated, it gives CASSLDVRAFF.

The rearrangement joins TRBV7-8 to TRBJ2-7; 8 bases fit TRBD1. CDR3 length equals 15 residues. Per germline, CDR1 SGHVS and CDR2 FQNEAQ. V trimming: 7 bases; J trimming: 1 base; junction bases outside the gene matches: 9. The CDR3 DNA reads as TGTGCCAGCACCCAGGGGGCGGGCTTGTCCTACGAGCAGTACTTC. It codes for CASTQGAGLSYEQYF.

The V call is TRBV19, the J call TRBJ1-2, with D uncertain. The CDR3 loop spans 13 amino acids. Trimming shortened V by 11 bases and J by 2 bases, and 15 bases separated the two germline ends. Per the germline V gene, CDR1 is LNHDA and CDR2 is SQIVND (reference sequence). The CDR3 region has the DNA TGTGCCGTCGCCCCCTCTACCAACTATGGCTACACCTTC. Amino acid sequence: CAVAPSTNYGYTF.

This chain links TRBV5-1 with TRBJ1-3; TRBD1 might be the D (5 bases). Trimming shortened V by 4 bases and J by 4 bases, and 18 bases separated the two germline ends. The germline V gene has CDR1 SGHRS and CDR2 YFSETQ. The CDR3 is 16 amino acids. CDR3 region: CASSLAGLGLGNTIYF. The CDR3 DNA sequence: TGCGCCAGCAGCCTGGCAGGGTTGGGGCTCGGAAACACCATATATTTT.

This chain uses TRBV30 with TRBJ1-2; D is unresolved. The V end was cut by 3 bases, the J end by 8 bases, with 13 bases between. This CDR3 spans 12 amino acids. The germline gives CDR1 GTSNPN, CDR2 SVGIG (reference sequence). The CDR3 reads CAWRPTVKGYTF. DNA for the CDR3: TGTGCCTGGAGACCCACAGTAAAAGGCTACACCTTC.

The chain has TRBV6-6 and TRBJ2-2; 9 nucleotides agree with TRBD1. The CDR3 is 15 residues long. V lost 7 bases and J lost 3; bases outside the gene matches: 6. CDR1 and CDR2 from the germline V gene are MNHNY and SVGAGI (reference sequence). The CDR3 sequence is CASTPYRGHTGELFF. The CDR3 DNA reads as TGTGCCAGCACCCCTTACAGGGGGCACACCGGGGAGCTGTTTTTT.

This sequence joins TRBV6-5 and TRBJ1-1, with TRBD1 as a possible D gene (5 bases). The germline V and J ends were trimmed by 5 bases and 4 bases, with 5 bases remaining between them. Germline CDR1 reads MNHEY; CDR2 reads SVGAGI. This CDR3 is built from 11 residues. The DNA of the CDR3 is TGTGCCAGCAGTAGGGGCACTGAAGCTTTCTTT. Amino acid sequence: CASSRGTEAFF.

This clone was seen once. This rearrangement joins TRBV19 to TRBJ2-1, with TRBD2 as a possible D gene (6 bases). Germline assignment: CDR1 LNHDA and CDR2 SQIVND (reference sequence). The CDR3 is 14 residues long. Between the trimmed V and J ends, which lost 4 bases and 9 bases, there was a span of 16 bases. The CDR3 spells CASSTHTLAGEQFF. CDR3 DNA: TGTGCCAGTAGTACTCACACACTAGCTGGTGAGCAGTTCTTC.

This sequence joins TRBV5-1 and TRBJ2-4; no definite D call. V lost 2 bases and J lost 15, with 15 bases in between. CDR1 and CDR2 (germline): SGHRS, YFSETQ. There are 12 residues in the CDR3. The CDR3 is CASSFMGQVRYF. CDR3 bases: TGCGCCAGCAGCTTTATGGGTCAGGTGCGGTACTTC.

The gene calls are TRBV2 and TRBJ2-1; D possibly corresponds to TRBD1 (6 bases). Germline V CDR1 and CDR2: SNHLY, FYNNEI. Deletions cut 6 bases from V and 4 bases from J, with 16 bases between. This CDR3 region has 15 residues. This CDR3 is CASSHQGLGYNEQFF. Here the CDR3 DNA reads TGTGCCAGCAGCCACCAGGGGCTGGGGTACAATGAGCAGTTCTTC.

This chain uses TRBV11-3 with TRBJ2-5; D possibly corresponds to TRBD2 (6 bases). The CDR3 is 13 amino acids. Germline CDR1 is SGHNT and CDR2 is YENEEA. The ends were cut back, 0 bases at V and 4 bases at J, with 6 bases in the middle. The CDR3 region is CASSLEGGETQYF. The CDR3 DNA follows: TGTGCCAGCAGCTTAGAGGGGGGAGAGACCCAGTACTTC.

The chain combines TRBV7-9 with TRBJ2-7; 7 positions agree with TRBD1. The CDR3 has 15 residues. V trimming: 4 bases; J trimming: 2 bases; junction bases outside the gene matches: 8. Germline V CDR1 and CDR2: SEHNR, FQNEAQ (reference sequence). The CDR3: CASSSGTELTYEQYF. CDR3 bases: TGTGCCAGCAGCTCCGGGACAGAACTAACCTACGAGCAGTACTTC. Complete variable domain (other parts from reference TRBV7-9 and TRBJ2-7): DTGVSQNPRHKITKRGQNVTFRCDPISEHNRLYWYRQTLGQGPEFLTYFQNEAQLEKSRLLSDRFSAERPKGSFSTLEIQRTEQGDSAMYLCASSSGTELTYEQYFGPGTRLTVT.